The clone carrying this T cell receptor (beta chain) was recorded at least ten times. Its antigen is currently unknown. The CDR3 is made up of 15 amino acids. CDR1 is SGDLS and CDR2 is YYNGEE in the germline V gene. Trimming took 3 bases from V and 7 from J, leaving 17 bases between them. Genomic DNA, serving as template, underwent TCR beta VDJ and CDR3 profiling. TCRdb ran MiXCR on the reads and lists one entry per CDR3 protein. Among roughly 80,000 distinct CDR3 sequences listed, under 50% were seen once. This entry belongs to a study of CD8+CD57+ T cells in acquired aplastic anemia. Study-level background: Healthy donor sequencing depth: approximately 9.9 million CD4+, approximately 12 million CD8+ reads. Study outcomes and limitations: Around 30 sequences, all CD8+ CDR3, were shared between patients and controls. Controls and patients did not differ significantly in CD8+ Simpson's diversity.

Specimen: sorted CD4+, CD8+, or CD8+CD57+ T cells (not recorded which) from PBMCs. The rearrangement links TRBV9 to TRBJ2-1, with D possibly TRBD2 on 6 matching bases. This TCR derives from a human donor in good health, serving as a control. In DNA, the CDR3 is TGTGCCAGCAGCGAGGAACCGGGACTGAGGAATGAGCAGTTCTTC. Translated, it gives CASSEEPGLRNEQFF.